A selection of T cell receptor beta chains follows, all from one sample in a study of blood T cell repertoires in COVID-19. Sequenced by immunoSEQ multiplex PCR; TCRdb stores in-frame clones only, minus some. The table includes 140,000 or so clones, roughly 80% detected once. The sequenced sample was peripheral blood. Receptor source: a woman aged 80 or over with acute or convalescent COVID-19. Each CDR3 is given with its conserved first and last residue.

>16|TRBV3-1/TRBV3-2|TRBJ2-7
CASSHVLGLDIYEQYF
>16|TRBV28|TRBJ2-3
CASSPAMAGVGDTQYF
>15|TRBV6-5|TRBJ1-6
CASSYTGTANSPLHF
>15|TRBV28|TRBJ1-2
CASSPPDSTNYGYTF
>13|TRBV10-2|TRBJ2-5
CASTQNRAETQYF
>13|TRBV7-2|TRBJ2-3
CASSLGNGDTQYF
>15|TRBV5-1|TRBJ2-7
CASSPVGLAGYEQYF
>14|TRBV5-1|TRBJ1-4
CASSLDTINEKLFF
>15|TRBV3-1/TRBV3-2|TRBJ1-2
CASSQDLAGARGYTF
>16|TRBV7-2|TRBJ2-7
CASSLFEPDRAGEQYF
>16|TRBV5-1|TRBJ2-2
CASSLVGLAGGRELFF
>14|TRBV5-1|TRBJ2-7
CASSYPGVSYEQYF
>15|TRBV25-1|TRBJ2-5
CASSETSGRMETQYF
>16|TRBV24-1|TRBJ1-2
CATSDRTRAHCLGYTF
>15|TRBV9|TRBJ2-3
CASSVGGVSTDTQYF
>14|TRBV28|TRBJ1-5
CASSLLDTSKPQHF
>14|TRBV4-1|TRBJ2-7
CASSSGTVLHEQYF
>12|TRBV7-9|TRBJ2-1
CASSLVATERFF
>16|TRBV24-1|TRBJ1-2
CATSDLATGDHYGYTF
>13|TRBV30|TRBJ1-2
CAWSEAGADGYTF
>13|TRBV6-5|TRBJ2-7
CANSRDTTYEQYF
>11|TRBV7-9|TRBJ1-3
CASSLVSTIAF
>18|TRBV10-2|TRBJ1-6
CASSELRGGAGHNSPLHF